Listed here is a single T cell receptor (beta chain). This entry comes from a study of CD8 T cells in Susac syndrome. Random hexamers were used to reverse transcribe the RNA input (roughly 0.5 to 1 ug). The method of amplification for TCR beta CDR3 was immunoSEQ multiplex PCR, covering 54 Vbeta and 13 Jbeta. MiXCR was run by TCRdb on the immunoSEQ multiplex PCR reads, yielding one entry per CDR3 protein. Among 180,000 or so distinct CDR3 sequences listed, under 97% were seen once. The V and J ends lost 5 bases and 7 bases respectively, with 5 bases between them. The CDR3 contains 10 residues. Per the germline V gene, CDR1 is GTSNPN and CDR2 is SVGIG (reference sequence).

Material for sequencing was CD4+ T cells from PBMCs. The sequence was collected from a human donor with multiple sclerosis. The chain carries TRBV30 and TRBJ2-2, with D uncertain. CDR3 residues: CAWAHGELFF. The CDR3 DNA reads TGTGCCTGGGCCCACGGGGAGCTGTTTTTT.